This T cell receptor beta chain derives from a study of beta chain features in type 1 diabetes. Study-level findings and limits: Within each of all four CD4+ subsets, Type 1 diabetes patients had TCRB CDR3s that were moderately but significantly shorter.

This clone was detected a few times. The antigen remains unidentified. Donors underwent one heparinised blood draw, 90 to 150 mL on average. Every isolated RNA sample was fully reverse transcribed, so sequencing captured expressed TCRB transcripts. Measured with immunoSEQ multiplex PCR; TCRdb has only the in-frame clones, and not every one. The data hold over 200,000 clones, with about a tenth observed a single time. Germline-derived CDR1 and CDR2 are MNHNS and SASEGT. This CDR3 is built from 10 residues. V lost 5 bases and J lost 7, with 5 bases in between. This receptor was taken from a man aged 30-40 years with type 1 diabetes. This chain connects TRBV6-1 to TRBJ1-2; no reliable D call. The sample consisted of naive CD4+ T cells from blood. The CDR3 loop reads CASSPGGYTF. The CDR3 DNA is TGTGCCAGCAGTCCCGGTGGCTACACCTTC.